Given below is one TCR beta chain in context. Its cognate antigen is unknown. The data belong to a study of T cell repertoires in cytomegalovirus infection. Whole-study context: Peptides in the study included HLA-C-restricted and HLA-B-restricted CMV epitopes.

TCRdb ran MiXCR on the reads and lists one entry per CDR3 protein. The profile covers around 770,000 distinct CDR3 sequences, with roughly 28% appearing a single time and about an eighth taken by the ten largest. The CDR3 length is 11 residues. The V gene lost 8 bases and the J gene lost 12 bases, with 14 bases spanning the gap. This TCR was sampled from a human donor in good health (CMV status not recorded). Some clones in this sample may be carry-over from other donors' samples. The rearrangement links TRBV12-3 or TRBV12-4 to TRBJ2-1; D is possibly TRBD2 (5 bases). Sequencing used cultured CD8+ T cells from PBMCs, obtained from culture after CMV antigen stimulation. CDR3 residues: CASAPEGGQFF. The CDR3 DNA is TGTGCCAGCGCCCCCGAGGGTGGGCAGTTCTTC.